This passage covers 8 T cell receptor beta chains from one sample sequenced in a study of CD8+CD57+ T cells in acquired aplastic anemia. Genomic DNA templated the TCR beta VDJ and CDR3 profiling. Each CDR3 protein is one row after TCRdb ran MiXCR on the reads. Of about 35,000 distinct CDR3 sequences listed, more than 65% are singletons. The sequenced sample was sorted CD4+, CD8+, or CD8+CD57+ T cells (not recorded which) from PBMCs. The source is a human donor in good health, serving as a control.

This clonotype is medium-sized (0.01 to 0.1%). V is TRBV2 and J is TRBJ1-1; D remains ambiguous. Per germline, CDR1 SNHLY and CDR2 FYNNEI. This CDR3 region has 13 residues. V was pared by 7 bases and J by 6 bases, with 15 bases between. The CDR3 protein is CASTPSWTAEAFF. DNA for the CDR3: TGTGCCAGCACCCCTTCCTGGACCGCTGAAGCTTTCTTT.

The chain uses TRBV19 and TRBJ2-1, with TRBD2 identical over 9 bases. The trim removed 5 bases at V and 2 bases at J, leaving 7 bases unmatched. This CDR3 region has 16 residues. In germline, CDR1 is LNHDA, CDR2 SQIVND (reference sequence). The CDR3: CASSARASGAYNEQFF. For the CDR3, the DNA is TGTGCCAGTAGTGCAAGGGCTAGCGGGGCCTACAATGAGCAGTTCTTC.

This clonotype occurred once. The rearrangement joins TRBV4-1 to TRBJ2-1, with 8 nucleotides matching TRBD2. J was trimmed by 6 bases and V by 4 bases; bases with no gene match: 14. Germline V gene sequence: CDR1 MGHRA, CDR2 YSYEKL. CDR3 length: 17 amino acids. CDR3 amino acids: CASSRVGVREGVNEQFF. The DNA of the CDR3 is TGCGCCAGCAGCCGAGTTGGGGTCCGGGAGGGCGTCAATGAGCAGTTCTTC.

V is TRBV2 and J is TRBJ2-7; TRBD1 matches at 10 bases. The CDR3 has 14 amino acids. In germline, CDR1 is SNHLY, CDR2 FYNNEI. J lost 2 bases, V lost 6 bases, and 4 bases had no gene match. Here the CDR3 DNA reads TGTGCCAGCAGCGCCGGGACAGGGGCCTACGAGCAGTACTTC. Translation: CASSAGTGAYEQYF.

This clonotype came up many times. The chain joins TRBV5-1 to TRBJ1-3; tentative D call: TRBD1 (6 bases). CDR3 length equals 16 residues. V lost 4 bases to trimming and J lost 0 bases, with 14 bases between them. The V gene's germline CDR1 is SGHRS and CDR2 YFSETQ. Here the CDR3 reads CASSPDSMSSGNTIYF. The CDR3 nucleotides are TGCGCCAGCAGCCCGGACAGCATGAGCTCTGGAAACACCATATATTTT.

V is TRBV10-2 and J is TRBJ2-3, with unresolved D. There are 11 residues in the CDR3. V lost 6 bases to trimming and J lost 1 base, with 2 bases between them. Germline V lookup: CDR1 WSHSY, CDR2 SAAADI. CDR3 DNA sequence: TGCGCCAGCAGGGGCACAGATACGCAGTATTTT. Amino acid sequence: CASRGTDTQYF.

The chain joins TRBV13 to TRBJ1-2, with no clear D. CDR1 is PRHDT, CDR2 FYEKMQ, per germline (reference sequence). The germline V and J ends were trimmed by 5 bases and 4 bases, with 14 bases remaining between them. CDR3 length: 14 amino acids. CDR3 region: CASSHVPLGYGYTF. The CDR3 nucleotides are TGTGCCAGCAGCCACGTCCCACTCGGCTATGGCTACACCTTC.

The chain is built from TRBV7-8 and TRBJ2-5, with D uncertain. CDR1 and CDR2 from the germline V gene are SGHVS and FQNEAQ. Trimming pared 5 bases from V and 0 bases from J, leaving 4 bases between. CDR3 size: 12 residues. CDR3 coding DNA: TGTGCCAGCAGCCAGAACCAAGAGACCCAGTACTTC. Translated, it gives CASSQNQETQYF. Full variable domain (rest looked up from reference TRBV7-8 and TRBJ2-5): GAGVSQSPRYKVAKRGQDVALRCDPISGHVSLFWYQQALGQGPEFLTYFQNEAQLDKSGLPSDRFFAERPEGSVSTLKIQRTQQEDSAVYLCASSQNQETQYFGPGTRLLVL.